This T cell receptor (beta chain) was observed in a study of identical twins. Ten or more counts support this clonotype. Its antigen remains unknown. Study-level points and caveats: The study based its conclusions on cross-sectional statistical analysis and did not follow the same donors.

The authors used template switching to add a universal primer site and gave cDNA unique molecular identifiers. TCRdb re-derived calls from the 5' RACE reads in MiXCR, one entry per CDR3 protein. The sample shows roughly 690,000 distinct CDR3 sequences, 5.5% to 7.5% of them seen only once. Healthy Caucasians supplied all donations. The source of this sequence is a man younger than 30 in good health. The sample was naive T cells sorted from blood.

The CDR3 sequence: CASSPGRVNYGYTF. The CDR3 coding sequence is TGTGCCAGCAGCCCTGGCCGGGTCAACTATGGCTACACCTTC. This rearrangement joins TRBV5-5 to TRBJ1-2; no firm D call. Germline assignment: CDR1 SGHKS and CDR2 YYEKEE (reference sequence). The CDR3 runs to 14 residues. V was shortened by 4 bases and J by 2 bases, with 12 bases between the two germline ends.